This TCR beta chain was recorded in a study of blood T cells in healthy people across ages. Study-wide background: Template switching captured about one barcoded beta molecule per two T cells.

Turning to this clonotype: Its antigen is as yet unknown.

Whole-study results and caveats: Observed TCR beta diversity showed a strong correlation with the percentage of naive T cells as measured by flow cytometry. It was not possible, with unsorted PBMCs, to conclusively compare naive and antigen-experienced cells.

Through a sample-barcoded 5' primer and a J-beta primer mix, a second PCR was run for about 6 to 11 cycles. One entry per CDR3 protein results from TCRdb running MiXCR on the 5' RACE reads. This sample yields about 780,000 distinct CDR3 sequences, of which 62% are seen a single time; 25% to 35% belongs to the top ten. The CDR3 runs to 13 residues. V dropped 3 bases and J dropped 8 bases, with 13 bases sitting between them. Every donor gave approximately 10 milliliters of peripheral blood. This rearrangement joins TRBV12-3 or TRBV12-4 to TRBJ1-1; perhaps TRBD1 as D (6 bases). Sequencing used blood. The TCR originated in a man aged 25 to 40 in good health. The CDR3 spells CASSFIPGTEAFF. In DNA form, the CDR3 reads TGTGCCAGCAGTTTTATCCCTGGGACAGAAGCTTTCTTT.